This is a list of T cell receptor beta chains from one sample in a study of blood T cell repertoires in COVID-19. Using immunoSEQ multiplex PCR, the repertoire was profiled, and TCRdb retains in-frame clones only, with some absent. The sample gives over 85,000 clones, 70% to 90% of which show up once; 2% is in the top ten. The material sequenced was peripheral blood. Receptors were obtained from a man between 45 and 60 years old with active COVID-19. CDR3s include the opening cysteine and the closing phenylalanine or tryptophan. A D gene is named only where the DNA matches it firmly.

v_gene	d_gene	j_gene	len	CDR3aa
TRBV6-5	-	TRBJ2-3	15	CASSYGGAWTDTQYF
TRBV7-9	TRBD1	TRBJ1-1	17	CASSLEQGAGYYTEAFF
TRBV20-1	-	TRBJ1-2	12	CSASGGGIGYTF
TRBV5-4	-	TRBJ2-5	11	CASSSRETQYF
TRBV5-4	-	TRBJ2-2	15	CASSVALASTGELFF
TRBV2	TRBD2	TRBJ2-3	15	CASSDSGASTDTQYF
TRBV9	TRBD2	TRBJ2-7	15	CASSVGPSGGYEQYF
TRBV6-1	-	TRBJ1-5	18	CASSETRAGPMGNQPQHF
TRBV29-1	-	TRBJ1-1	12	CSVMTGNTEAFF
TRBV11-2	-	TRBJ2-7	11	CASSFSYEQYF
TRBV13	TRBD2	TRBJ2-7	14	CASSQIGGGYEQYF
TRBV6-4	TRBD2	TRBJ2-2	19	CASSTFDLAGGANTGELFF
TRBV13	TRBD1	TRBJ1-2	13	CASSPGTVDGYTF
TRBV5-1	TRBD1	TRBJ1-2	15	CASSSGTGPTYGYTF
TRBV7-2	-	TRBJ2-5	17	CASSPRSPGLTLATQYF
TRBV7-2	TRBD1	TRBJ2-7	13	CASSSRGQDEQYF
TRBV18	-	TRBJ1-2	15	CASSPEIKANYGYTF
TRBV12-5	-	TRBJ1-6	16	CASGRPESSYNSPLHF
TRBV3-1/TRBV3-2	TRBD2	TRBJ2-6	17	CASSPTSGGTGANVLTF
TRBV19	TRBD1	TRBJ2-2	16	CASSSLRGRNTGELFF
TRBV12-3/TRBV12-4	-	TRBJ1-3	13	CASSSLSGNTIYF
TRBV5-4	-	TRBJ1-2	15	CASSLVSRTNYGYTF
TRBV9	-	TRBJ2-5	16	CASSEGGGAPPETQYF
TRBV6-6	-	TRBJ2-7	13	CASVEGPNYEQYF
TRBV9	-	TRBJ2-1	14	CASSIGPGWDEQFF
TRBV6-5	TRBD1	TRBJ2-2	15	CASSYSGQGAGELFF
TRBV15	-	TRBJ1-2	17	CATSTPGRGPPVRGYTF